This passage covers 32 T cell receptor beta chains from one sample sequenced in a study of T cells in Graves' hyperthyroidism and ophthalmopathy. Amplified regions were TCR beta CDR3 sequences from RNA transcripts. With the HTBI primer set, the TCR CDR3 went through a first round of RT-PCR. TCRdb processed the multiplex PCR reads anew with MiXCR; each CDR3 protein has one entry. The sample carries hundreds of thousands of distinct CDR3 sequences, roughly a quarter recorded once. The specimen sequenced was blood. These receptors came from a woman in her twenties or thirties with Graves' ophthalmopathy.

Ten or more counts support this clonotype. The CDR3 DNA is TGTGCCAGCAGTTATTTCGGGAGCTCCTACGAGCAGTACTTC. Encoded protein: CASSYFGSSYEQYF. The chain couples TRBV6-2 or TRBV6-3 to TRBJ2-7, with D possibly being TRBD2 (6 bases). The germline V gene encodes CDR1 MNHEY and CDR2 SVGEGT. The CDR3 is made up of 14 amino acids. The V and J ends lost 3 bases and 0 bases respectively, with 9 bases between them.

This clonotype was counted at least ten times. This sequence joins TRBV28 and TRBJ1-1; D not resolved. V shed 5 bases and J shed 4 bases, with 14 bases lying between them. Germline CDR1 is MDHEN and CDR2 is SYDVKM. The CDR3 totals 14 residues. CDR3 in amino acids: CASSPFERSTEAFF. In DNA, the CDR3 is TGTGCCAGCAGTCCATTCGAGAGGTCCACTGAAGCTTTCTTT.

In regard to this clonotype: At one of its ends the junction is not consistent with the germline gene, which may arise from a read error. The gene calls are TRBV11-2 and TRBJ2-4; 7 positions agree with TRBD1. Germline lookup yields CDR1 SGHAT and CDR2 FQNNGV. The CDR3 has 18 residues. DNA for the CDR3: TGTGCCAGCAGCTTACTGGACAGGATCTCCTTAGCCAAAAACATTAAGTACTTC. Translating it yields CASSLLDRISLAKNIKYF.

V usage is TRBV2 and J usage is TRBJ2-5, with 9 bases that match TRBD2. CDR1 is SNHLY and CDR2 is FYNNEI in the germline V gene. The CDR3 has 16 amino acids. After removal of 2 bases from V and 5 bases from J, the junction contained 9 bases not matched to a gene. The CDR3 sequence: CASSERVAGGLETQYF. The CDR3 coding sequence is TGTGCCAGCAGTGAACGGGTGGCGGGGGGGCTGGAGACCCAGTACTTC.

This clonotype was picked up a small number of times. The V and J genes are TRBV12-5 and TRBJ1-5; TRBD1 is a possible D gene (6 bases). The CDR3 length is 16 residues. V gave up 7 bases and J gave up 2 bases, with 18 bases separating them. Germline CDR1 reads LGHNT; CDR2 reads FRNRAP. Here the CDR3 reads CASVLAGGGGNQPQHF. CDR3 DNA sequence: TGTGCTAGTGTCCTCGCCGGGGGCGGAGGCAATCAGCCCCAGCATTTT.

Comments on this clonotype: This may come from a read error, since a much larger clone is one base off. The CDR3 here is CAGSPRQGGGYTF. The CDR3 DNA follows: TGTGCCGGGAGCCCCCGGCAGGGAGGCGGCTACACCTTC. The chain is built from TRBV30 and TRBJ1-2; possible D gene TRBD1, 5 bases. The CDR3 consists of 13 residues. Germline loops: CDR1 GTSNPN, CDR2 SVGIG (reference sequence).

This clonotype occurred many times. This chain joins TRBV6-4 and TRBJ1-1; 8 positions agree with TRBD1. The CDR3 is made up of 17 amino acids. Germline CDR1 MRHNA, CDR2 SNTAGT. After removal of 5 bases from V and 3 bases from J, the junction contained 14 bases not matched to a gene. The CDR3 DNA sequence: TGTGCCAGCAGTCCTCACGGGCAGTACAGGGGGGACACTGAAGCTTTCTTT. Translated: CASSPHGQYRGDTEAFF.

This clonotype showed up many times. The rearrangement joins TRBV28 to TRBJ1-6, with unresolved D. V gave up 6 bases and J gave up 3 bases, with 12 bases separating them. Germline V CDR1 and CDR2: MDHEN, SYDVKM. The CDR3 length is 15 residues. The CDR3 region has the DNA TGTGCCAGCAGGGTTGGGCAGGTCTATAATTCACCCCTCCACTTT. Its protein is CASRVGQVYNSPLHF.

This clonotype was recorded many times. In nucleotides, the CDR3 is TGCGCCAGCAGCCTTGACCATCGGGACCCCATCCTCCCGTCCTATGGCTACACCTTC. Its translation: CASSLDHRDPILPSYGYTF. This chain joins TRBV4-1 and TRBJ1-2; possible D gene TRBD1, 5 bases. Germline assignment: CDR1 MGHRA and CDR2 YSYEKL. Trimming removed 4 bases at V and 4 bases at J, with 28 bases between. This CDR3 has 19 residues.

This clonotype showed up many times. The rearrangement joins TRBV6-5 to TRBJ1-2; 8 bases line up with TRBD1. Unmatched junction bases numbered 8, after V lost 0 bases and J lost 5 bases. The V gene's germline CDR1 is MNHEY and CDR2 SVGAGI. CDR3 length: 16 amino acids. CDR3: CASSYSAGGGIYGYTF. The CDR3 nucleotides read TGTGCCAGCAGTTACTCGGCAGGGGGCGGGATATATGGCTACACCTTC.

The chain couples TRBV29-1 to TRBJ1-1, with a possible D match to TRBD1 (5 bases). CDR1 is SQVTM and CDR2 is ANQGSEA in the germline V gene. V was pared by 0 bases and J by 4 bases, with 9 bases between. The CDR3 is 13 residues long. CDR3 residues: CSVEEARATEAFF. CDR3 bases: TGCAGCGTTGAAGAAGCCAGGGCCACTGAAGCTTTCTTT.

This clonotype came up once. This sequence joins TRBV28 and TRBJ1-6; D is unclear. Trimming removed 6 bases at V and 9 bases at J, with 18 bases between. The germline CDR1 and CDR2 sequences are MDHEN and SYDVKM. There are 15 residues in the CDR3. The DNA for the CDR3 is TGTGCCAGCAGCCCCTTCGTGGGTGGCGGTTCACCCCTCCACTTT. It yields the protein CASSPFVGGGSPLHF.

This clonotype came up many times. The V call is TRBV27, the J call TRBJ2-2, with D tentatively TRBD2 (6 bases). V lost 7 bases, J lost 0 bases, and 9 bases lay in between. The length of the CDR3 is 14 residues. CDR1 is MNHEY and CDR2 is SMNVEV in the germline V gene (reference sequence). The CDR3 DNA is TGTGCCAGCACGGGAGCAGCGAACACCGGGGAGCTGTTTTTT. This encodes CASTGAANTGELFF.

This clonotype was seen ten or more times. This chain connects TRBV29-1 to TRBJ1-2; D possibly corresponds to TRBD1 (5 bases). With 7 bases removed from V and 7 bases from J, the gap between germline ends came to 22 bases. CDR3 length: 14 residues. Germline V gene data show CDR1 as SQVTM and CDR2 as ANQGSEA. CDR3 protein: CSDIRDRGSGGYTF. CDR3 bases: TGCAGCGACATCCGGGACCGGGGATCCGGTGGCTACACCTTC.

This clonotype showed up many times. This chain uses TRBV4-1 with TRBJ2-5; possibly TRBD1 for D (6 bases). Germline CDR1 reads MGHRA; CDR2 reads YSYEKL. Between the trimmed V and J ends, which lost 7 bases and 2 bases, there was a span of 17 bases. CDR3 length: 15 amino acids. CDR3 in amino acids: CASTRWGQVQETQYF. The CDR3 nucleotides read TGCGCCAGCACCCGGTGGGGGCAGGTTCAAGAGACCCAGTACTTC.

This clonotype appeared many times. This could be a read error, since a much larger clone is one nucleotide away. The chain links TRBV6-5 to TRBJ1-1, with TRBD1 as a possible D gene (5 bases). The germline gives CDR1 MNHEY, CDR2 SVGAGI. CDR3 size: 12 residues. Trimming shortened V by 6 bases and J by 3 bases, and 8 bases separated the two germline ends. The CDR3 protein is CASRAGDTEAFF. In DNA, the CDR3 is TGTGCCAGCAGGGCGGGGGACACTGAAGCTTTCTTT.

This clonotype was recorded at least ten times. The CDR3 region is CASSVGGGTGRPQHF. For the CDR3, the DNA is TGTGCCAGCAGCGTAGGGGGTGGGACCGGTCGACCTCAGCATTTT. The chain has TRBV9 and TRBJ1-5; D is perhaps TRBD1 (5 bases). CDR1 is SGDLS and CDR2 is YYNGEE in the germline V gene. The V end was cut by 0 bases, the J end by 13 bases, with 20 bases between. This CDR3 is built from 15 residues.

The chain links TRBV20-1 to TRBJ2-5, with 8 bases matching TRBD2. V lost 0 bases to trimming and J lost 5 bases; unmatched junction nucleotides: 11. Germline assignment: CDR1 DFQATT and CDR2 SNEGSKA (reference sequence). The CDR3 runs 16 residues. The CDR3 is CSARDSLAGGYETQYF. In nucleotides, the CDR3 is TGCAGTGCTAGAGATTCGCTAGCGGGTGGGTATGAGACCCAGTACTTC.

The chain has TRBV12-3 or TRBV12-4 and TRBJ2-7; possible D gene TRBD2, 6 bases. The CDR3 runs 13 residues. V was cut by 8 bases and J by 2 bases, with 13 bases left in between. The CDR3 bases are TGTGCCAGCGCAACCGGGACTGCCTACGAGCAGTACTTC. Its translation is CASATGTAYEQYF.

In its sample, this clonotype was seen many times. This rearrangement joins TRBV6-2 or TRBV6-3 to TRBJ2-2; D uncertain. Germline-derived CDR1 and CDR2 are MNHEY and SVGEGT. The CDR3 consists of 12 residues. Trimming took off 2 bases at V and 4 bases at J, with 2 bases between the two ends. CDR3 sequence: CASSYVTGELFF. CDR3 sequence (DNA): TGTGCCAGCAGTTACGTCACCGGGGAGCTGTTTTTT.

This clonotype was counted many times. The chain is built from TRBV5-1 and TRBJ1-1, with D unclear. Trimming removed 3 bases at V and 3 bases at J, with 9 bases between. Germline V gene sequence: CDR1 SGHRS, CDR2 YFSETQ. This CDR3 comprises 13 residues. The CDR3 spells CASSSVRYTEAFF. The CDR3 bases are TGCGCCAGCAGCTCCGTCAGATACACTGAAGCTTTCTTT.

This clonotype was picked up many times. The gene calls are TRBV20-1 and TRBJ2-1; 7 nucleotides match TRBD1. The CDR3 has 13 amino acids. With 3 bases clipped from V and 9 bases from J, the junction kept 8 bases outside the gene matches. Germline V gene data show CDR1 as DFQATT and CDR2 as SNEGSKA (reference sequence). The CDR3 sequence: CSASRQGMREQFF. The CDR3 DNA reads TGCAGTGCTAGCCGACAGGGAATGCGTGAGCAGTTCTTC.

The chain uses TRBV30 and TRBJ2-7; D gene unclear. Trimming cost V 6 bases and J 4 bases, with 10 bases left between them. Germline loops: CDR1 GTSNPN, CDR2 SVGIG (reference sequence). The CDR3 has 11 amino acids. The CDR3 DNA is TGTGCCTGTACAGACGGGTACGAGCAGTACTTC. Translation gives CACTDGYEQYF.

This clonotype showed up many times. This rearrangement joins TRBV10-3 to TRBJ2-5; D call uncertain. With 5 bases removed from V and 1 base from J, the gap between germline ends came to 5 bases. The CDR3 sequence is 12 residues long. Germline lookup yields CDR1 ENHRY and CDR2 SYGVKD. Here the CDR3 reads CAISPGQETQYF. The CDR3 coding sequence is TGTGCCATCAGTCCGGGCCAAGAGACCCAGTACTTC.

This clonotype was detected many times. CDR3 DNA sequence: TGTGCCAGCAGTTCGGGCGGTCTAGACGGCTCCTACGAGCAGTACTTC. Its translation is CASSSGGLDGSYEQYF. J is TRBJ2-7 and V is TRBV28; D ambiguous. Trimming took off 4 bases at V and 0 bases at J, with 16 bases between the two ends. This CDR3 comprises 16 residues. Germline V CDR1 and CDR2: MDHEN, SYDVKM. The full variable domain, with the rest looked up from reference TRBV28 and TRBJ2-7, is DVKVTQSSRYLVKRTGEKVFLECVQDMDHENMFWYRQDPGLGLRLIYFSYDVKMKEKGDIPEGYSVSREKKERFSLILESASTNQTSMYLCASSSGGLDGSYEQYFGPGTRLTVT.

This clonotype was detected ten times or more. The genes are TRBV20-1 and TRBJ2-2, with a weak D call TRBD1 (5 bases). The CDR3 covers 15 residues. Trimming took 3 bases from V and 1 from J, leaving 12 bases between them. From germline, CDR1 is DFQATT and CDR2 SNEGSKA (reference sequence). The DNA of the CDR3 is TGCAGTGCTAGGGATATCCAGGGGAACACCGGGGAGCTGTTTTTT. It specifies CSARDIQGNTGELFF.

The J gene is TRBJ1-2, the V gene TRBV5-1; no reliable D call. This CDR3 has 13 residues. Germline-derived CDR1 and CDR2 are SGHRS and YFSETQ. V was cut by 0 bases and J by 8 bases, with 11 bases left in between. Here the CDR3 DNA reads TGCGCCAGCAGCTTGGTAGCGGAAACCGGCTACACCTTC. Residues: CASSLVAETGYTF.

This chain uses TRBV9 with TRBJ2-5, with 8 nucleotides matching TRBD1. Germline assignment: CDR1 SGDLS and CDR2 YYNGEE. CDR3 length equals 14 residues. J gave up 3 bases and V 3 bases, and 4 bases lay outside the gene matches. Here the CDR3 reads CASSGGQGKETQYF. CDR3 nucleotide sequence: TGTGCCAGCAGCGGCGGACAGGGTAAAGAGACCCAGTACTTC.

The table lists this clonotype with many counts. This sequence joins TRBV4-1 and TRBJ1-2; maybe TRBD1 (6 bases). V was cut by 3 bases and J by 8 bases, with 25 bases left in between. Germline loops: CDR1 MGHRA, CDR2 YSYEKL. The CDR3 has 17 amino acids. CDR3 coding DNA: TGCGCCAGCAGCCATCGGGTGGGTCGTGGGGGCCCTTGGGGCTACACCTTC. As protein: CASSHRVGRGGPWGYTF.

In this sample, this clonotype turned up many times. The chain is built from TRBV12-3 or TRBV12-4 and TRBJ1-2, with TRBD1 matching 8 bases. CDR3 length equals 14 residues. V lost 4 bases to trimming and J lost 6 bases; unmatched junction nucleotides: 7. The CDR3 protein is CASSSGRGRDGYTF. The CDR3 bases are TGTGCCAGCAGTTCGGGCAGGGGGCGAGATGGCTACACCTTC.

The sample holds many counts of this clonotype. The chain employs TRBV5-1 and TRBJ1-2, with D hard to call. The ends were cut back, 3 bases at V and 4 bases at J, with 7 bases in the middle. The CDR3 consists of 12 residues. Germline values: CDR1 SGHRS, CDR2 YFSETQ. CDR3 sequence (DNA): TGCGCCAGCAGCTCCGACTTCTATGGCTACACCTTC. Its translation: CASSSDFYGYTF.

This clonotype has ten or more counts. The V and J genes are TRBV20-1 and TRBJ2-2; perhaps D is TRBD1 or TRBD2 (5 bases each). Germline values: CDR1 DFQATT, CDR2 SNEGSKA (reference sequence). The CDR3 has 11 amino acids. Trimming pared 6 bases from V and 6 bases from J, leaving 8 bases between. For the CDR3, the DNA is TGCAGTGCCCAGGGAGCCGGGGAGCTGTTTTTT. It yields the protein CSAQGAGELFF.